The 20 T cell receptor beta chains in this list originate from one sample, sequenced in a study of blood T cell repertoires in COVID-19. Repertoires were generated with immunoSEQ multiplex PCR, while TCRdb's copy carries only in-frame clones and drops some. The table lists around 70,000 clones, around 78% of them singletons. The sequenced sample was peripheral blood. The receptors stem from a human donor in a cohort sampled during active COVID-19.

V gene TRBV7-2 combines with J gene TRBJ1-6; 8 positions agree with TRBD1. The junction had 6 bases not matched to a gene; V was cut back by 4 bases and J by 7 bases. The CDR3 is made up of 15 amino acids. CDR1 is SGHTA and CDR2 is FQGNSA in the germline V gene. CDR3 loop: CASSSTGEVNSPLHF. The CDR3, as DNA: TGTGCCAGCAGCTCGACAGGGGAGGTGAATTCACCCCTCCACTTT.

V usage is TRBV27 and J usage is TRBJ2-1; 7 bases line up with TRBD1. The J segment lost 3 bases and the V segment lost 4 bases, leaving 9 bases of the junction unmatched. In germline, CDR1 is MNHEY, CDR2 SMNVEV (reference sequence). This CDR3 spans 16 amino acids. The CDR3: CASSSDRATNYNEQFF. CDR3 DNA sequence: TGTGCCAGCAGTTCCGACAGGGCTACTAACTACAATGAGCAGTTCTTC.

This clone has ten or more counts. The DNA for the CDR3 is TGTGCCAGCAGCCCCGGGATTGGTTCCTCCTACGAGCAGTACTTC. Translation gives CASSPGIGSSYEQYF. This chain links TRBV7-2 with TRBJ2-7; possible D gene TRBD2, 5 bases. The CDR3 runs to 15 residues. Germline V gene lookup returns CDR1 SGHTA and CDR2 FQGNSA. The V gene lost 5 bases and the J gene lost 0 bases, with 14 bases spanning the gap.

The chain couples TRBV28 to TRBJ1-6, with TRBD1 matching 7 bases. Germline V gene data show CDR1 as MDHEN and CDR2 as SYDVKM. This CDR3 comprises 15 residues. J was trimmed by 10 bases and V by 4 bases; bases with no gene match: 10. The CDR3 loop reads CASSSTGTEGSPLHF. CDR3 DNA: TGTGCCAGCAGTTCCACCGGGACAGAGGGCTCACCCCTCCACTTT.

The V call is TRBV6-5, the J call TRBJ2-7; D unresolved. Germline-derived CDR1 and CDR2 are MNHEY and SVGAGI. The CDR3 totals 15 residues. V was trimmed by 1 base and J by 2 bases, leaving 12 bases between them. The CDR3 nucleotides are TGTGCCAGCAGTTACTTCGTCGTAACAACCTACGAGCAGTACTTC. Residues: CASSYFVVTTYEQYF.

The chain couples TRBV5-1 to TRBJ2-7; D perhaps matches TRBD2 (7 bases). Between the trimmed V and J ends, which lost 2 bases and 0 bases, there was a span of 12 bases. The germline V gene encodes CDR1 SGHRS and CDR2 YFSETQ. CDR3 length equals 15 residues. The CDR3 loop is CASSFRGAFSYEQYF. For the CDR3, the DNA is TGCGCCAGCAGCTTCCGGGGGGCGTTCTCCTACGAGCAGTACTTC.

The CDR3 coding sequence is TGTGCCAGCAGCTTGCGCGGGGGGTACAATGAGCAGTTCTTC. This codes for CASSLRGGYNEQFF. The chain has TRBV11-2 and TRBJ2-1; the match to TRBD2 covers 8 bases. Germline values: CDR1 SGHAT, CDR2 FQNNGV. There are 14 residues in the CDR3. The V gene end was trimmed by 3 bases and the J gene end by 4 bases; junction bases not matched to a gene: 2.

This chain connects TRBV27 to TRBJ2-7, with D perhaps matching TRBD1 (8 bases). Germline loops: CDR1 MNHEY, CDR2 SMNVEV (reference sequence). Between the trimmed V and J ends, which lost 3 bases and 1 base, there was a span of 13 bases. The CDR3 length is 15 residues. The CDR3 loop reads CASSFGQGGSYEQYF. CDR3 coding DNA: TGTGCCAGCAGTTTTGGACAGGGAGGGTCCTACGAGCAGTACTTC.

The V call is TRBV25-1, the J call TRBJ1-2, with 11 bases matching TRBD1. Trimming cost V 4 bases and J 7 bases; bases outside gene matches: 5. The CDR3 consists of 14 residues. Germline assignment: CDR1 MGHDK and CDR2 SYGVNS. This CDR3 is CASSGDGTGGGYTF. CDR3 sequence (DNA): TGTGCCAGCAGTGGAGACGGGACAGGGGGTGGCTACACCTTC.

This clone has a handful of counts. The gene calls are TRBV10-3 and TRBJ2-1, with D possibly TRBD1 on 6 matching bases. The germline V gene has CDR1 ENHRY and CDR2 SYGVKD. Trimming cost V 4 bases and J 5 bases, with 27 bases left between them. CDR3 size: 19 residues. This CDR3 reads CAISGLTGRATSANNEQFF. The CDR3 coding sequence is TGTGCCATCAGTGGACTGACAGGAAGAGCTACCTCCGCCAACAATGAGCAGTTCTTC.

The V and J genes are TRBV19 and TRBJ1-5, with 12 bases matching TRBD1. The germline gives CDR1 LNHDA, CDR2 SQIVND (reference sequence). The V segment lost 10 bases and the J segment 4 bases; nucleotides outside the gene matches: 14. This CDR3 has 17 residues. The CDR3 nucleotides read TGTGCCACCGATCACCCCCGGGACAGGGGGCGGAATCAGCCCCAGCATTTT. This gives the protein CATDHPRDRGRNQPQHF.

V gene TRBV30 combines with J gene TRBJ1-5; no clear D gene. The CDR3 contains 13 residues. The germline CDR1 and CDR2 sequences are GTSNPN and SVGIG (reference sequence). V lost 3 bases and J 3 bases, leaving 9 bases between the germline ends. The CDR3 bases are TGTGCCTGGAGCGGGAGCCCCAATCAGCCCCAGCATTTT. As protein: CAWSGSPNQPQHF.

The gene calls are TRBV5-5 and TRBJ2-3; D unclear. The CDR3 is 14 amino acids. Trimming stripped 2 bases from V and 2 bases from J, with 9 bases between. The germline CDR1 and CDR2 sequences are SGHKS and YYEKEE (reference sequence). CDR3 DNA sequence: TGTGCCAGCAGCTTAACAGCCCTCACAGATACGCAGTATTTT. Translating it yields CASSLTALTDTQYF.

This rearrangement joins TRBV4-2 to TRBJ2-1, with TRBD1 as a possible D gene (5 bases). CDR3 length equals 12 residues. Trimming stripped 2 bases from V and 10 bases from J, with 9 bases between. Germline V lookup: CDR1 LGHNA, CDR2 YNFKEQ. CDR3 sequence: CASSQSSGEQFF. The DNA for the CDR3 is TGTGCCAGCAGCCAATCCTCAGGGGAGCAGTTCTTC.

The rearrangement joins TRBV30 to TRBJ2-1; 13 positions agree with TRBD2. The germline CDR1 and CDR2 sequences are GTSNPN and SVGIG (reference sequence). The V gene end was trimmed by 8 bases and the J gene end by 7 bases; junction bases not matched to a gene: 5. The CDR3 contains 13 residues. For the CDR3, the DNA is TGTGCCAGCCGGGGACTAGCGGGAAATGAGCAGTTCTTC. Translating gives CASRGLAGNEQFF.

This clone was observed a handful of times. This chain connects TRBV28 to TRBJ2-7; D is perhaps TRBD2 (5 bases). The CDR3 spans 13 residues. Germline V gene data show CDR1 as MDHEN and CDR2 as SYDVKM. Trimming removed 7 bases from V and 0 bases from J, with 10 bases in between. As DNA, the CDR3 is TGTGCCAGCATGGGCGGGTCCTCCTACGAGCAGTACTTC. Encoded protein: CASMGGSSYEQYF. The full variable domain, in which reference TRBV28 and TRBJ2-7 provide the parts outside the CDR3, is DVKVTQSSRYLVKRTGEKVFLECVQDMDHENMFWYRQDPGLGLRLIYFSYDVKMKEKGDIPEGYSVSREKKERFSLILESASTNQTSMYLCASMGGSSYEQYFGPGTRLTVT.

This clone came up many times. The chain combines TRBV27 with TRBJ2-7; 7 bases align to TRBD2. Germline assignment: CDR1 MNHEY and CDR2 SMNVEV (reference sequence). Trimming took 4 bases from V and 4 from J; bases not matched to a gene: 10. The CDR3 contains 15 residues. The CDR3 DNA sequence: TGTGCCAGCAGTTATGGTAGCAGCGGGGTTTACGAGCAGTACTTC. Translating it yields CASSYGSSGVYEQYF.

The chain employs TRBV7-6 and TRBJ1-3, with D perhaps matching TRBD1 (5 bases). CDR3 length equals 18 residues. V was shortened by 5 bases and J by 0 bases, with 20 bases between the two germline ends. Germline V CDR1 and CDR2: SGHVS, FNYEAQ. This chain's CDR3 is CASSPYSRDQHSGNTIYF. CDR3 in DNA: TGTGCCAGCAGCCCCTACTCGCGGGACCAGCACTCTGGAAACACCATATATTTT.

This sequence joins TRBV7-9 and TRBJ2-5, with 7 bases that match TRBD2. The CDR3 is made up of 16 amino acids. Germline assignment: CDR1 SEHNR and CDR2 FQNEAQ (reference sequence). J was trimmed by 6 bases and V by 5 bases; bases with no gene match: 15. CDR3 DNA: TGTGCCAGCAGCCCCCCTGATTCAAGCGGGATGAAGACCCAGTACTTC. This sequence encodes CASSPPDSSGMKTQYF. The variable domain in full, with the rest retrieved from reference TRBV7-9 and TRBJ2-5, is DTGVSQNPRHKITKRGQNVTFRCDPISEHNRLYWYRQTLGQGPEFLTYFQNEAQLEKSRLLSDRFSAERPKGSFSTLEIQRTEQGDSAMYLCASSPPDSSGMKTQYFGPGTRLLVL.

The chain carries TRBV18 and TRBJ1-4; 9 bases map to TRBD1. The V gene end was trimmed by 1 base and the J gene end by 8 bases; junction bases not matched to a gene: 5. CDR1 and CDR2 (germline): KGHSH, LQKENI. There are 15 residues in the CDR3. The CDR3 DNA is TGTGCCAGCTCACCACTTGTACAGGGGGCGGAAAAACTGTTTTTT. This translates into CASSPLVQGAEKLFF.